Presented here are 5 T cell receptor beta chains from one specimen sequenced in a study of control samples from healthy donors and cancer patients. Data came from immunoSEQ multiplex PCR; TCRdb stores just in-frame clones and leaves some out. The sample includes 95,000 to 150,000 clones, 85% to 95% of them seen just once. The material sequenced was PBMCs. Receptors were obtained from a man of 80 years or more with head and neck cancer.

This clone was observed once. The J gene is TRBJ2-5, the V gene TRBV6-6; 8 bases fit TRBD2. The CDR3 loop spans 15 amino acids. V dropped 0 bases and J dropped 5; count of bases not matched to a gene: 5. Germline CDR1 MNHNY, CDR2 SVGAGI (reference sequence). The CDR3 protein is CASSYSGPGGETQYF. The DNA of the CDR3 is TGTGCCAGCAGTTACTCGGGACCGGGAGGGGAGACCCAGTACTTC.

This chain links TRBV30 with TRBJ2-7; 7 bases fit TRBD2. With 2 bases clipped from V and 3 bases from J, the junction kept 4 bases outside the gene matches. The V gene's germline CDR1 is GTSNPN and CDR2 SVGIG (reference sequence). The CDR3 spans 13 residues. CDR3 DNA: TGTGCCTGGAGTTTGGGAGGGTTCTACGAGCAGTACTTC. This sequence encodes CAWSLGGFYEQYF. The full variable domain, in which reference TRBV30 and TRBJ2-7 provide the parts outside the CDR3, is SQTIHQWPATLVQPVGSPLSLECTVEGTSNPNLYWYRQAAGRGLQLLFYSVGIGQISSEVPQNLSASRPQDRQFILSSKKLLLSDSGFYLCAWSLGGFYEQYFGPGTRLTVT.

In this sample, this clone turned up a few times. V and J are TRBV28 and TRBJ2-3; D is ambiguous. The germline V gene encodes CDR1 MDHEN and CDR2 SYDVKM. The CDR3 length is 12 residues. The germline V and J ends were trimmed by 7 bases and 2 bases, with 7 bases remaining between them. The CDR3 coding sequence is TGTGCCAGCACCTCCTTCACAGATACGCAGTATTTT. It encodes CASTSFTDTQYF.

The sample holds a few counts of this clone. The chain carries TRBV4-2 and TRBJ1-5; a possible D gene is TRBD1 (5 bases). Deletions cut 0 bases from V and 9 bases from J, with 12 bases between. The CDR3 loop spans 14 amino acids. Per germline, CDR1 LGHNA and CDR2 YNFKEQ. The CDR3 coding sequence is TGTGCCAGCAGCCAAGACAGGGTTCGGATGCCCCAGCATTTT. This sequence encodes CASSQDRVRMPQHF.

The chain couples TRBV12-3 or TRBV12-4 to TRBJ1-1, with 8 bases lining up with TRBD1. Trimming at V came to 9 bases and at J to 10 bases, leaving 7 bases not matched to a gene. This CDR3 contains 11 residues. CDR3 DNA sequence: TGTGCCAGTGCCCAGGGGACAGGAGCTTTCTTT. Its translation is CASAQGTGAFF.